The 11 T cell receptor beta chains in this list originate from one sample, sequenced in a study of T cells in Graves' hyperthyroidism and ophthalmopathy. The source material, RNA transcripts, was used to amplify TCR beta CDR3 regions. Initially, a first-round RT-PCR of the TCR CDR3 employed the HTBI primer set. Each CDR3 protein gets one entry after TCRdb re-called the multiplex PCR reads with MiXCR. The table records roughly 290,000 distinct CDR3 sequences, about 18% of them present only once. Specimen: blood. Source of these receptors: a woman between 55 and 75 years old with Graves' ophthalmopathy.

In this sample, this clonotype turned up many times. This chain connects TRBV5-1 to TRBJ1-2; D gene unclear. V lost 4 bases, J lost 2 bases, and 18 bases lay in between. The CDR3 is 16 amino acids. The germline CDR1 and CDR2 sequences are SGHRS and YFSETQ. The CDR3 here is CASSRGGSGINYGYTF. Written as DNA, the CDR3 is TGCGCCAGCAGCCGGGGTGGATCCGGGATAAACTATGGCTACACCTTC.

This clonotype came up a few times. This chain connects TRBV7-6 to TRBJ2-1; weak D call: TRBD1 (5 bases). The V gene's germline CDR1 is SGHVS and CDR2 FNYEAQ. Trimming took off 1 base at V and 6 bases at J, with 19 bases between the two ends. The length of the CDR3 is 17 residues. The DNA for the CDR3 is TGTGCCAGCAGCTTAGGGGCACTTAGGGGTTCCGCCAATGAGCAGTTCTTC. Its translation: CASSLGALRGSANEQFF.

This clonotype was recorded at least ten times. This sequence joins TRBV6-2 or TRBV6-3 and TRBJ1-1, with D hard to call. The CDR3 length is 14 residues. V dropped 5 bases and J dropped 4 bases, with 14 bases sitting between them. Germline V gene sequence: CDR1 MNHEY, CDR2 SVGEGT. The CDR3 spells CASSLREGPTEAFF. The DNA of the CDR3 is TGTGCCAGCAGTCTCCGGGAAGGGCCCACTGAAGCTTTCTTT.

This clonotype was observed a few times. The J gene is TRBJ2-6, the V gene TRBV27; TRBD2 matches at 8 bases. Losses at the gene ends were 6 bases for V and 4 bases for J; bases not matched to a gene: 5. The CDR3 runs to 15 residues. Looked up from germline, CDR1 is MNHEY and CDR2 is SMNVEV (reference sequence). CDR3 residues: CASRSGGVGANVLTF. In DNA, the CDR3 is TGTGCCAGCAGATCCGGGGGGGTCGGGGCCAACGTCCTGACTTTC.

The genes are TRBV6-6 and TRBJ2-3, with no clear D. Germline V gene sequence: CDR1 MNHNY, CDR2 SVGAGI (reference sequence). V lost 0 bases and J lost 2, with 12 bases in between. The CDR3 length is 16 residues. CDR3 in amino acids: CASSYSIVSTTDTQYF. As DNA, the CDR3 is TGTGCCAGCAGTTACTCGATCGTCTCCACCACAGATACGCAGTATTTT.

The table lists this clonotype with a few counts. V usage is TRBV4-3 and J usage is TRBJ1-1; D remains unclear. The CDR3 extends over 15 amino acids. Per the germline V gene, CDR1 is LGHNA and CDR2 is YSLEER. Trimming cost V 3 bases and J 1 base, with 12 bases left between them. Here the CDR3 DNA reads TGCGCCAGCAGCCACCAGTCCTGGGGGAACACTGAAGCTTTCTTT. Amino acid sequence: CASSHQSWGNTEAFF.

In the case of this clonotype: This clone may be a read error of a much larger clone one base away. This chain links TRBV19 with TRBJ1-1; unclear D gene. Per the germline V gene, CDR1 is LNHDA and CDR2 is SQIVND (reference sequence). The V and J ends lost 2 bases and 4 bases respectively, with 8 bases between them. This CDR3 is built from 13 residues. CDR3 nucleotide sequence: TGTGCCAGTAGTATAAACGCGAGCACTGAAGCTTTCTTT. Translated: CASSINASTEAFF. Using reference TRBV19 and TRBJ1-1 for the parts outside the CDR3, the full variable domain is DGGITQSPKYLFRKEGQNVTLSCEQNLNHDAMYWYRQDPGQGLRLIYYSQIVNDFQKGDIAEGYSVSREKKESFPLTVTSAQKNPTAFYLCASSINASTEAFFGQGTRLTVV.

The table lists this clonotype with a few counts. A read error may be the cause here, since a much bigger clone is one base away. This chain joins TRBV6-2 or TRBV6-3 and TRBJ2-7; D not resolved. The CDR3 is made up of 13 amino acids. Trimming took off 7 bases at V and 3 bases at J, with 13 bases between the two ends. CDR1 MNHEY and CDR2 SVGEGT come from the germline V gene. CDR3 protein: CASTQGPIYEQYF. In DNA, the CDR3 is TGTGCCAGCACCCAAGGCCCGATCTACGAGCAGTACTTC.

A note on this clonotype: This may come from a read error, since a much larger clone is one base off. This chain connects TRBV5-5 to TRBJ2-2; possibly TRBD2 for D (6 bases). The CDR3 has 13 residues. The germline CDR1 and CDR2 sequences are SGHKS and YYEKEE (reference sequence). The CDR3 spells CASSLDLPGGLFF. The DNA of the CDR3 is TGTGCCAGCAGCCTCGACCTTCCCGGGGGGCTGTTTTTT.

This clonotype was recorded a few times. This chain links TRBV5-1 with TRBJ2-7, with D possibly matching TRBD1 (5 bases). Trimming shortened V by 0 bases and J by 5 bases, and 15 bases separated the two germline ends. The CDR3 contains 15 residues. Germline-derived CDR1 and CDR2 are SGHRS and YFSETQ. CDR3 DNA: TGCGCCAGCAGCTTGGCTCCGCCAGGGTCCCACGAGCAGTACTTC. It is translated as CASSLAPPGSHEQYF.

This clonotype occurred many times. The chain combines TRBV11-2 with TRBJ2-1, with 12 positions matching TRBD2. The germline V gene has CDR1 SGHAT and CDR2 FQNNGV. V dropped 4 bases and J dropped 11; count of bases not matched to a gene: 6. The CDR3 sequence is 14 residues long. CDR3 bases: TGTGCCAGCAGCTCCGGGACTAGCGGGTCACAGCAGTTCTTC. This translates into CASSSGTSGSQQFF. The variable domain in full, with the rest retrieved from reference TRBV11-2 and TRBJ2-1, is EAGVAQSPRYKIIEKRQSVAFWCNPISGHATLYWYQQILGQGPKLLIQFQNNGVVDDSQLPKDRFSAERLKGVDSTLKIQPAKLEDSAVYLCASSSGTSGSQQFFGPGTRLTVL.